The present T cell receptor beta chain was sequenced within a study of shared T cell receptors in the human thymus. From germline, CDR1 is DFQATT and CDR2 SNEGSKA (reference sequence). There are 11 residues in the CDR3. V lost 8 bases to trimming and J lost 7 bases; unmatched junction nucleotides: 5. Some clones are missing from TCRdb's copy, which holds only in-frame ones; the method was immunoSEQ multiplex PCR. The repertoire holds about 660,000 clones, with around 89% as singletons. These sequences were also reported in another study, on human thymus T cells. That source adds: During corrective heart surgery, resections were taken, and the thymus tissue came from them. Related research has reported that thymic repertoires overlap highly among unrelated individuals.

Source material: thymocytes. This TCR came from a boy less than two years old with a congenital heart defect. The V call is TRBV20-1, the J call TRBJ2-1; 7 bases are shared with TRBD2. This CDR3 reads CSPGRKNEQFF. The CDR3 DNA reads TGCAGTCCCGGGAGGAAAAATGAGCAGTTCTTC.